Listed here are 11 T cell receptor beta chains from one sample, sequenced in a study of T cell responses to AZD1222 COVID-19 vaccine. Assay: immunoSEQ multiplex PCR; the TCRdb copy retains only in-frame clones and omits some. This repertoire shows 160,000 or so clones, over 75% found once; its top ten account for 4.3%. The sample consisted of peripheral blood, taken 28 days after the second AZD1222 dose. The receptors come from an adult who received the AZD1222 COVID-19 vaccine.

The rearrangement joins TRBV4-2 to TRBJ2-3; D may be TRBD2 (5 bases). The CDR3 sequence is 18 residues long. V was pared by 2 bases and J by 4 bases, with 22 bases between. Per germline, CDR1 LGHNA and CDR2 YNFKEQ. This CDR3 reads CASSQKGGGLLASDTQYF. The CDR3 coding sequence is TGTGCCAGCAGCCAAAAAGGCGGCGGACTCCTAGCATCAGATACGCAGTATTTT.

Regarding this clone: The sample has other DNA sequences that encode this CDR3 too. The chain carries TRBV6-5 and TRBJ1-3; no reliable D call. Trimming removed 5 bases at V and 3 bases at J, with 2 bases between. The germline V gene has CDR1 MNHEY and CDR2 SVGAGI. This CDR3 comprises 11 residues. The CDR3 DNA reads as TGTGCCAGCAGTCTTGGAAACACCATATATTTT. Translation gives CASSLGNTIYF.

V and J are TRBV6-1 and TRBJ2-3; no clear D. V lost 6 bases and J lost 1, with 8 bases in between. This CDR3 is 13 amino acids long. Germline V gene data show CDR1 as MNHNS and CDR2 as SASEGT. This chain's CDR3 is CASSWTGTDTQYF. The CDR3 DNA follows: TGTGCCAGCAGCTGGACGGGCACAGATACGCAGTATTTT.

The chain carries TRBV19 and TRBJ2-7; possible D gene TRBD2, 6 bases. Germline-derived CDR1 and CDR2 are LNHDA and SQIVND (reference sequence). V was cut by 9 bases and J by 3 bases, with 24 bases left in between. This CDR3 has 16 residues. The CDR3 spells CASKAGTSSGVYEQYF. CDR3 in DNA: TGTGCCAGCAAAGCGGGTACTAGTTCCGGAGTCTACGAGCAGTACTTC.

The J gene is TRBJ2-7, the V gene TRBV6-2 or TRBV6-3; maybe TRBD2 (6 bases). Germline CDR1 MNHEY, CDR2 SVGEGT. Trimming took off 5 bases at V and 4 bases at J, with 15 bases between the two ends. The CDR3 has 14 amino acids. CDR3: CASSLHGGGYEQYF. CDR3 nucleotides: TGTGCCAGCAGTCTCCACGGGGGTGGGTACGAGCAGTACTTC.

This clone has only one observation. The chain carries TRBV28 and TRBJ2-7; 10 positions match TRBD1. Per the germline V gene, CDR1 is MDHEN and CDR2 is SYDVKM. V was clipped by 3 bases and J by 5 bases; unmatched bases: 7. The CDR3 length is 15 residues. DNA for the CDR3: TGTGCCAGCAGTTTGGGGACAGGGGTTTCCAACGAGCAGTACTTC. Translated, it gives CASSLGTGVSNEQYF. Drawing the rest from reference TRBV28 and TRBJ2-7, the complete variable domain is DVKVTQSSRYLVKRTGEKVFLECVQDMDHENMFWYRQDPGLGLRLIYFSYDVKMKEKGDIPEGYSVSREKKERFSLILESASTNQTSMYLCASSLGTGVSNEQYFGPGTRLTVT.

The chain uses TRBV6-6 and TRBJ1-4, with 8 bases aligning to TRBD1. Per the germline V gene, CDR1 is MNHNY and CDR2 is SVGAGI (reference sequence). The length of the CDR3 is 15 residues. V lost 5 bases to trimming and J lost 7 bases; unmatched junction nucleotides: 9. The CDR3 is CASSGSGTGAEKLFF. CDR3 DNA sequence: TGTGCCAGCAGTGGATCCGGGACAGGAGCTGAAAAACTGTTTTTT.

The chain recombines TRBV4-1 with TRBJ1-2, with TRBD1 matching over 7 bases. Germline lookup yields CDR1 MGHRA and CDR2 YSYEKL. Losses at the gene ends were 0 bases for V and 6 bases for J; bases not matched to a gene: 10. The CDR3 covers 16 residues. The DNA for the CDR3 is TGCGCCAGCAGCCAAGAGACTCAGGGGGTAGTTGATGGCTACACCTTC. This sequence encodes CASSQETQGVVDGYTF.

The rearrangement links TRBV18 to TRBJ1-2; D ambiguous. CDR1 KGHSH and CDR2 LQKENI come from the germline V gene. V lost 3 bases to trimming and J lost 4 bases, with 15 bases between them. The CDR3 runs 15 residues. The DNA for the CDR3 is TGTGCCAGCTCACCCGGAACGGACGGAACCTATGGCTACACCTTC. Protein: CASSPGTDGTYGYTF.

The gene calls are TRBV3-1 (or the pseudogene TRBV3-2) and TRBJ2-7, with 10 bases matching TRBD2. CDR3 length equals 15 residues. Looked up from germline, CDR1 is LGHDT and CDR2 is YNNKEL (reference sequence). Trimming at V came to 6 bases and at J to 0 bases, leaving 5 bases not matched to a gene. The CDR3 DNA sequence: TGTGCCAGCAGAGACGGACTAGCGGCCTCCTACGAGCAGTACTTC. The encoded protein is CASRDGLAASYEQYF.

V and J are TRBV10-3 and TRBJ1-5; 7 bases align to TRBD1. The CDR3 contains 13 residues. J lost 4 bases, V lost 6 bases, and 3 bases had no gene match. Germline V gives CDR1 ENHRY, CDR2 SYGVKD. The CDR3 loop is CAISQQGNQPQHF. The CDR3 nucleotides are TGTGCCATCAGCCAACAGGGGAATCAGCCCCAGCATTTT.